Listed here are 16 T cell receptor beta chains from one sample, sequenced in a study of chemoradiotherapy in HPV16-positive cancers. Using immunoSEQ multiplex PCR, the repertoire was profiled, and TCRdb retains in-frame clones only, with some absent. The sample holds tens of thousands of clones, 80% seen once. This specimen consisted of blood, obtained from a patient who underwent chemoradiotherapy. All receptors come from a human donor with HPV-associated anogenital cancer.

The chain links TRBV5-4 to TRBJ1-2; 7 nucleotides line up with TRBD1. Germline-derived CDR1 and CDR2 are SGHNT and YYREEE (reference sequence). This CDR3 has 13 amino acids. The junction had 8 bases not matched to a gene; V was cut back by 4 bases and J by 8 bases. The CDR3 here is CASSVDREVGYTF. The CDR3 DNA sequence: TGTGCCAGCAGCGTCGACAGGGAAGTCGGCTACACCTTC.

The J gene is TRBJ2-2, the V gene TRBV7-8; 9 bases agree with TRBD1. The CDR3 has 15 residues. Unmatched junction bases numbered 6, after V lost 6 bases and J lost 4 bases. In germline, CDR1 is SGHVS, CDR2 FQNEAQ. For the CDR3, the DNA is TGTGCCAGCAGTATGACAGGGGGATTCACCGGGGAGCTGTTTTTT. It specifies CASSMTGGFTGELFF.

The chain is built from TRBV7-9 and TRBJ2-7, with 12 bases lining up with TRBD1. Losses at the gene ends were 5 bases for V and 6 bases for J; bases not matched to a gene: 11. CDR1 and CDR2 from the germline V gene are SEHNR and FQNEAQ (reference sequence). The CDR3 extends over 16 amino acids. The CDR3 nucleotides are TGTGCCAGCAGCCGTGAGGGAGGGACAGGGGGCTCCGAGCAGTACTTC. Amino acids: CASSREGGTGGSEQYF.

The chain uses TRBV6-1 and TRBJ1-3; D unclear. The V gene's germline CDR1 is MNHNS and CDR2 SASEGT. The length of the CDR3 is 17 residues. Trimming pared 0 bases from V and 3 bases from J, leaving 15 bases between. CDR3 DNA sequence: TGTGCCAGCAGTGAAGCTGAAGGGAGAATCTTTGGAAACACCATATATTTT. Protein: CASSEAEGRIFGNTIYF.

The CDR3 is CASSASATRGEKLFF. CDR3 nucleotides: TGTGCCAGCAGTGCCTCTGCAACCCGGGGTGAAAAACTGTTTTTT. V gene TRBV6-1 combines with J gene TRBJ1-4; D is unclear. Trimming removed 4 bases at V and 7 bases at J, with 16 bases between. The CDR3 length is 15 residues. Germline V gene data show CDR1 as MNHNS and CDR2 as SASEGT.

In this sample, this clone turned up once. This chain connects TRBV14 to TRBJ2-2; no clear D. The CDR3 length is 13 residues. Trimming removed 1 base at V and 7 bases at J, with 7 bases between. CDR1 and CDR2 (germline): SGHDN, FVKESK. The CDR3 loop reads CASSQGVGGELFF. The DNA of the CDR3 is TGTGCCAGCAGCCAAGGGGTTGGCGGGGAGCTGTTTTTT.

DNA for the CDR3: TGTGCCAGCAGCTTAGCTGACGAGACCCAGTACTTC. Translating it yields CASSLADETQYF. V gene TRBV7-6 combines with J gene TRBJ2-5, with D uncertain. With 0 bases removed from V and 5 bases from J, the gap between germline ends came to 4 bases. The CDR3 covers 12 residues. CDR1 SGHVS and CDR2 FNYEAQ come from the germline V gene.

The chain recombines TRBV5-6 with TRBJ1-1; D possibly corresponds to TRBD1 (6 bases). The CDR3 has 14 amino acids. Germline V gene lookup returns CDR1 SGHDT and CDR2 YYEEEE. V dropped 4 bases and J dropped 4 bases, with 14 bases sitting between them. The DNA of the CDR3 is TGTGCCAGCAGCGGACAGAAGGGTGGCACTGAAGCTTTCTTT. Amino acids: CASSGQKGGTEAFF.

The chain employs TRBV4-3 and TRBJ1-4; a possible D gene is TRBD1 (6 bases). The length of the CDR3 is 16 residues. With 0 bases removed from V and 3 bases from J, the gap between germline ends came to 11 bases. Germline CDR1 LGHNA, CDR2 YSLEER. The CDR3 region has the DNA TGCGCCAGCAGCCAAGACCAGGGGCGTTCTAATGAAAAACTGTTTTTT. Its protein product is CASSQDQGRSNEKLFF.

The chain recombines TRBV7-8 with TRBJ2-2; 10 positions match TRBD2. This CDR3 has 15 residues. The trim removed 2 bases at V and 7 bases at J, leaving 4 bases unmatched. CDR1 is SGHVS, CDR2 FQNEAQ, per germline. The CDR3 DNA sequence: TGTGCCAGCAGCTTAAGCGGGGGGGCCGGCGGGGAGCTGTTTTTT. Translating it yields CASSLSGGAGGELFF.

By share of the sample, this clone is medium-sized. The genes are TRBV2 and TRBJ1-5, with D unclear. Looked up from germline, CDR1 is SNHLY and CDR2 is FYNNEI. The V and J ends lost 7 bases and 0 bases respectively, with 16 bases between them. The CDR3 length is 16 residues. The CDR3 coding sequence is TGTGCCAGCACCGAAATTGGGGTCTATAGCAATCAGCCCCAGCATTTT. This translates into CASTEIGVYSNQPQHF.

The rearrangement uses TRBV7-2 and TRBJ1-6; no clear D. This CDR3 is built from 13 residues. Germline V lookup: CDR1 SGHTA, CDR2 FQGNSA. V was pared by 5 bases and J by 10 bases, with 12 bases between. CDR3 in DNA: TGTGCCAGCAGCAAGGGAGTTCCGTCACCCCTCCACTTT. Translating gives CASSKGVPSPLHF. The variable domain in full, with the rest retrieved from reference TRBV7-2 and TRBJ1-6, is GAGVSQSPSNKVTEKGKDVELRCDPISGHTALYWYRQSLGQGLEFLIYFQGNSAPDKSGLPSDRFSAERTGGSVSTLTIQRTQQEDSAVYLCASSKGVPSPLHFGNGTRLTVT.

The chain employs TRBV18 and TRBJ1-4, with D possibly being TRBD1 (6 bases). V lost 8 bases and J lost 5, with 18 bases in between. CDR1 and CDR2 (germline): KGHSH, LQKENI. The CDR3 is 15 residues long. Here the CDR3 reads CASGLNGGANEKLFF. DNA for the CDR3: TGTGCCAGCGGACTCAACGGGGGGGCCAATGAAAAACTGTTTTTT.

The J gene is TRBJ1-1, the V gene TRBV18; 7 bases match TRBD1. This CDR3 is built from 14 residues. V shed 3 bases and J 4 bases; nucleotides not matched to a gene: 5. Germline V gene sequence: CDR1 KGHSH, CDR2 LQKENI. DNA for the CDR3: TGTGCCAGCTCACCCGGGACAGCCTCCACTGAAGCTTTCTTT. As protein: CASSPGTASTEAFF.

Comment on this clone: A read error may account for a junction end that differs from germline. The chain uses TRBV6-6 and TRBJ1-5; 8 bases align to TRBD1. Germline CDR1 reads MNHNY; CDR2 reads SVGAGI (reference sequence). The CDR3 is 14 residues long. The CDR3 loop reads CAGSQGQGFSPQHF. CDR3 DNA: TGTGCCGGCAGTCAAGGACAGGGCTTTTCGCCCCAGCATTTT.

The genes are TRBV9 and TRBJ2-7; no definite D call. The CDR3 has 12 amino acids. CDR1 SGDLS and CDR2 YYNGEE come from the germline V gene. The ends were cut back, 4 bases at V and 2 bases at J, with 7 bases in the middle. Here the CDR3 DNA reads TGTGCCAGCAGCCCAGGCGCCTACGAGCAGTACTTC. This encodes CASSPGAYEQYF.